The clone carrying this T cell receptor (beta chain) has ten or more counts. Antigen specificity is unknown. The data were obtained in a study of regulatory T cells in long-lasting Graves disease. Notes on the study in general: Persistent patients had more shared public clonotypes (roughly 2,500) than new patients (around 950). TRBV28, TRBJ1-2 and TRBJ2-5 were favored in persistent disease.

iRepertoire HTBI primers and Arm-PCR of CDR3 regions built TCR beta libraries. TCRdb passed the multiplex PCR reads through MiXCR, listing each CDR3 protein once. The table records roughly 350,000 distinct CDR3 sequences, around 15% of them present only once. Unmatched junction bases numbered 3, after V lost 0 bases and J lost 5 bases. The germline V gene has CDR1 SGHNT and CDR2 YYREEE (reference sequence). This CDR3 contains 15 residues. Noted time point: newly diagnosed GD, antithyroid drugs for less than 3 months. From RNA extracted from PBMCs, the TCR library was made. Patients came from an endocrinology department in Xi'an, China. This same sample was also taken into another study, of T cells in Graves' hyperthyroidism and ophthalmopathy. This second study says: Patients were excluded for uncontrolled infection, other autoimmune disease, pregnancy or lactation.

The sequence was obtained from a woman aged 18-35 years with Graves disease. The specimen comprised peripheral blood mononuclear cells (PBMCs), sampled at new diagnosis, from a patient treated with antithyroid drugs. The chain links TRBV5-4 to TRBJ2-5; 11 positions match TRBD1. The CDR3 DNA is TGTGCCAGCAGCTTGGGGGACAGGGGGAGGGAGACCCAGTACTTC. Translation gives CASSLGDRGRETQYF.